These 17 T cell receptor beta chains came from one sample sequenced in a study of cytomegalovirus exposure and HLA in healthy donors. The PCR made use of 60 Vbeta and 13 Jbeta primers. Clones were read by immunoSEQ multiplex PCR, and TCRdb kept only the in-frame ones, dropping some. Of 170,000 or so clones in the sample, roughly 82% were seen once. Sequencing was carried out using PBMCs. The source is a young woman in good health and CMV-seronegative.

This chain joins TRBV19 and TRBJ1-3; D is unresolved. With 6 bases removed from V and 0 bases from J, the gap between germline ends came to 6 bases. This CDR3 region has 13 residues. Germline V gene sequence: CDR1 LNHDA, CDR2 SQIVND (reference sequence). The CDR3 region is CASSYYSGNTIYF. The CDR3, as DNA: TGTGCCAGTAGCTATTACTCTGGAAACACCATATATTTT.

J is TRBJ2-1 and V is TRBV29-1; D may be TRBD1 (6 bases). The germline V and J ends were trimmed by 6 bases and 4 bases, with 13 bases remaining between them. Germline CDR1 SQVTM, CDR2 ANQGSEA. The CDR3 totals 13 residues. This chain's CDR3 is CSVVRQEYNEQFF. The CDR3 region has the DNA TGCAGCGTGGTGCGACAGGAGTACAATGAGCAGTTCTTC.

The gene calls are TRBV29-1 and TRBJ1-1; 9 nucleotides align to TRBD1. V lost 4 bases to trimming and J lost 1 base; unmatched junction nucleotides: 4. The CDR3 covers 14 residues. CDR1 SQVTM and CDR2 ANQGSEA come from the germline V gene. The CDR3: CSVVTGGRNTEAFF. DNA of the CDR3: TGCAGCGTTGTGACAGGGGGAAGGAACACTGAAGCTTTCTTT.

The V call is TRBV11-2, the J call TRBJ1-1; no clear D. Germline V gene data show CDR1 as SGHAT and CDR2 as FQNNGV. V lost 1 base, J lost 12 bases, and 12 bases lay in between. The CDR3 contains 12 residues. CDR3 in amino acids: CASSLGESITFF. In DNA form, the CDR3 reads TGTGCCAGCAGCTTAGGAGAGAGTATAACTTTCTTT.

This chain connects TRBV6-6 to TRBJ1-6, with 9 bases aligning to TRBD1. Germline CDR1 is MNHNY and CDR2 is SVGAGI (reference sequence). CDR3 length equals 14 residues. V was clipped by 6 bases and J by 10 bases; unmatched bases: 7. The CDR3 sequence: CASRLQGAGSPLHF. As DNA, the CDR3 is TGTGCCAGCAGGCTACAGGGGGCAGGGTCACCCCTCCACTTT.

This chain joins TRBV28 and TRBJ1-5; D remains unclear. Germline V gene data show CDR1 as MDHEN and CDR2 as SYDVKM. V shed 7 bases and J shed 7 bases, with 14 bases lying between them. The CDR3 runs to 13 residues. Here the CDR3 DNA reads TGTGCCAGCAACTCCCCTGAGGGCCAGCCCCAGCATTTT. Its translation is CASNSPEGQPQHF.

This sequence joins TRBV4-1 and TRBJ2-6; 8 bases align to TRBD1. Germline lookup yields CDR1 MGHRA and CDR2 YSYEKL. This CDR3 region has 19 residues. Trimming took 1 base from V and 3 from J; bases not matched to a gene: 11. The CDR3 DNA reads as TGCGCCAGCAGCCAAGGGATGATCAGGGGGCAAGGTGGGGCCAACGTCCTGACTTTC. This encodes CASSQGMIRGQGGANVLTF.

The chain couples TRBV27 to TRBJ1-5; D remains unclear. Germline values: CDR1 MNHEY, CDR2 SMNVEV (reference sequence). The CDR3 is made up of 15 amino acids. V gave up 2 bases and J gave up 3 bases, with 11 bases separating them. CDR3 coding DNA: TGTGCCAGCAGTTTAAGCGGGTGGATCAATCAGCCCCAGCATTTT. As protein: CASSLSGWINQPQHF.

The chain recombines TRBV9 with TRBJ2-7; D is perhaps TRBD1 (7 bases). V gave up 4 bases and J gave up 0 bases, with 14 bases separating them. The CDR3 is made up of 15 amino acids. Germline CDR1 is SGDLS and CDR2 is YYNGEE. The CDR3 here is CASSPQGGSSYEQYF. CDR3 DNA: TGTGCCAGCAGCCCCCAGGGGGGTAGCTCCTACGAGCAGTACTTC.

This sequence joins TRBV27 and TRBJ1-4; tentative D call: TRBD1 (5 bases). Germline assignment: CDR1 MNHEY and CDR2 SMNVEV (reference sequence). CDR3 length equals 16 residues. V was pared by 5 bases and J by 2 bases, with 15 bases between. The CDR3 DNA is TGTGCCAGCAGTCAGGGAATGTATGGGACTAATGAAAAACTGTTTTTT. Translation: CASSQGMYGTNEKLFF.

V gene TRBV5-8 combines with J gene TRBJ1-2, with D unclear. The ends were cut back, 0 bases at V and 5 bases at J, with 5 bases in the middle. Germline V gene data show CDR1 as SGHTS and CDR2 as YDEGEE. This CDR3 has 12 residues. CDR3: CASSLVVYGYTF. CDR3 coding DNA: TGTGCCAGCAGCTTGGTCGTTTATGGCTACACCTTC.

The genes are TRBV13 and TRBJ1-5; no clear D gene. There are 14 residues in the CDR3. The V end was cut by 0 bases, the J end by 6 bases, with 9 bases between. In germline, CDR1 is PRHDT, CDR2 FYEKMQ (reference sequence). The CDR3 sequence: CASSLGSAGQPQHF. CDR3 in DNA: TGTGCCAGCAGCTTAGGCTCGGCGGGTCAGCCCCAGCATTTT.

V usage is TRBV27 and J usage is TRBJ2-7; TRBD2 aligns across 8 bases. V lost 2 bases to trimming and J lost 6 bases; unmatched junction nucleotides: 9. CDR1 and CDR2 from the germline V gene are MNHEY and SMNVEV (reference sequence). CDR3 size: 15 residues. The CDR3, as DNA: TGTGCCAGCAGTTTACGGGGGGGACTCGGAGGCGAGCAGTACTTC. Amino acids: CASSLRGGLGGEQYF.

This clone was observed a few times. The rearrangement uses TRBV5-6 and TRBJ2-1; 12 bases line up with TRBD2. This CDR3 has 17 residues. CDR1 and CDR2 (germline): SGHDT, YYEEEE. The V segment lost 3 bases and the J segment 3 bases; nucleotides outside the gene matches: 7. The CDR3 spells CASSSIGLAGIYNEQFF. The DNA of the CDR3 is TGTGCCAGCAGCTCCATTGGACTAGCGGGGATCTACAATGAGCAGTTCTTC. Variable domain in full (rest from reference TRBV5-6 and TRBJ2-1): DAGVTQSPTHLIKTRGQQVTLRCSPKSGHDTVSWYQQALGQGPQFIFQYYEEEERQRGNFPDRFSGHQFPNYSSELNVNALLLGDSALYLCASSSIGLAGIYNEQFFGPGTRLTVL.

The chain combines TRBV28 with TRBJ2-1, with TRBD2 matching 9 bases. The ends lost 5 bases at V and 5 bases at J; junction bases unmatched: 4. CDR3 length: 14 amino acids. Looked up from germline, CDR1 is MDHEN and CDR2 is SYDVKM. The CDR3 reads CASSPGLAHNEQFF. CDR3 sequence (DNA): TGTGCCAGCAGTCCAGGACTAGCGCACAATGAGCAGTTCTTC.

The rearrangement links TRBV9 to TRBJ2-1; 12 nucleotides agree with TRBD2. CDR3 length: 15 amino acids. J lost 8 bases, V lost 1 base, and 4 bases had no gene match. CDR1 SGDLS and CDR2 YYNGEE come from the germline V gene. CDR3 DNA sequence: TGTGCCAGCAGCGTAACTAGCGGGAGGAATGATGAGCAGTTCTTC. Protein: CASSVTSGRNDEQFF.

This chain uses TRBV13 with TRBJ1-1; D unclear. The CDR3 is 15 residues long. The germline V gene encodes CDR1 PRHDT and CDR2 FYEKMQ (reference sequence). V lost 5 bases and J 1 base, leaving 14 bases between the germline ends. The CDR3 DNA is TGTGCCAGCAGCCCTAATTTAGGAGGGAACACTGAAGCTTTCTTT. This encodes CASSPNLGGNTEAFF. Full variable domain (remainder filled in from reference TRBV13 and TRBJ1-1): AAGVIQSPRHLIKEKRETATLKCYPIPRHDTVYWYQQGPGQDPQFLISFYEKMQSDKGSIPDRFSAQQFSDYHSELNMSSLELGDSALYFCASSPNLGGNTEAFFGQGTRLTVV.